The present entry profiles one T cell receptor beta chain with its context. The sample comes from a study of blood T cell repertoires in COVID-19. Across the study: The United States, Italy and Spain were the sources of the acute and convalescent COVID-19 samples. Sources were T cells, B-cell-depleted T cells, or PBMCs; the material itself was cDNA or gDNA.

Enrollment of patients from Seattle took place during active infection, with longitudinal follow-up. Original analysis: Estimation of nucleated cell counts was performed using reference gene primer amplification. The repertoire was sequenced with immunoSEQ multiplex PCR; TCRdb's copy has only in-frame clones and lacks some. V and J calls and clone size are copied from that table; D and trimming were computed from the DNA. Here the sample spans 330,000 or so clones, roughly 86% being singletons. Germline V gene data show CDR1 as SEHNR and CDR2 as FQNEAQ (reference sequence). The CDR3 is made up of 14 amino acids. V lost 4 bases, J lost 5 bases, and 3 bases stayed unmatched.

Sequenced: peripheral blood. The source of this sequence is a man younger than 40 with COVID-19, enrolled during active disease. The chain combines TRBV7-9 with TRBJ2-1; TRBD1 matches 9 bases. CDR3: CASSWTGDNNEQFF. The CDR3 DNA is TGTGCCAGCAGCTGGACAGGGGACAACAATGAGCAGTTCTTC.